A selection of T cell receptor beta chains follows, all from one sample in a study of blood T cell repertoires in COVID-19. Sequencing was performed with immunoSEQ multiplex PCR; in TCRdb, only in-frame clones are kept and a portion is missing. The table includes about 160,000 clones, roughly 91% detected once. Sequencing input: peripheral blood. These receptors were obtained from a man between 18 and 29 years old with acute or convalescent COVID-19. Each CDR3 is given with its conserved first and last residue. The D gene is left open where the match is weak. Some rows mark clone size as missing; the rest say once, few, many or name a class of expanded clone.

TRBJ2-3 - TRBV5-5 TRBD2 TGTGCCAGCAGCTTGTTCTCTAGCGGGAGTCGAGATACGCAGTATTTT CASSLFSSGSRDTQYF
TRBJ1-5 - TRBV4-1 TRBD1 TGCGCCAGCAGCCAAGAGTACAGGGGTGGTAATCAGCCCCAGCATTTT CASSQEYRGGNQPQHF
TRBJ1-5 - TRBV12-5 - TGTGCTAGTGGTTTGTCGTTGGGGGGAGAACAGCCCCAGCATTTT CASGLSLGGEQPQHF
TRBJ2-1 once TRBV7-6 TRBD2 TGTGCCAGCAGCTTAGCGCCCGGGGGGAGGTTGGATGAGCAGTTCTTC CASSLAPGGRLDEQFF
TRBJ1-1 - TRBV19 TRBD1 TGTGCCAGTAGTATGCATCAGGGGGGATCGTGGACTGAAGCTTTCTTT CASSMHQGGSWTEAFF
TRBJ1-5 - TRBV6-5 TRBD1 TGTGCCAGCAGTAGGACAGGGGGAAATCAGCCCCAGCATTTT CASSRTGGNQPQHF
TRBJ2-1 - TRBV19 - TGTGCCAGTAACGGACAGAATTACAATGAGCAGTTCTTC CASNGQNYNEQFF
TRBJ2-2 - TRBV11-2 - TGTGCCAGCAGCTTACAGGCGAACACCGGGGAGCTGTTTTTT CASSLQANTGELFF
TRBJ1-1 - TRBV5-6 - TGTGCCAGCAGCTTGGTGCGGAACAGGGTAGGCACTGAAGCTTTCTTT CASSLVRNRVGTEAFF
TRBJ1-2 once TRBV19 - TGTGCCAGTTTGGCGCGGGGCCACTATGGCTACACCTTC CASLARGHYGYTF
TRBJ1-1 few TRBV19 - TGTGCCAGTAGTTTCGACAGTGGCACTGAAGCTTTCTTT CASSFDSGTEAFF
TRBJ2-7 - TRBV4-2 - TGTGCCAGCAGCCAAGAATGGGCTAGCGACTCCTACGAGCAGTACTTC CASSQEWASDSYEQYF
TRBJ2-1 once TRBV5-1 TRBD2 TGCGCCAGCCAGCCAGCGGGAGGGGCCCCGGAGTTCTTC CASQPAGGAPEFF
TRBJ1-2 - TRBV3-1/TRBV3-2 TRBD1 TGTGCCAGCACCGAAGCCGGGACAGCTTATGGCTACACCTTC CASTEAGTAYGYTF
TRBJ2-2 - TRBV30 TRBD2 TGTGCCTGGAGTGGAGTAGCGGGAGGTTGGGCCGGGGAGCTGTTTTTT CAWSGVAGGWAGELFF
TRBJ1-1 - TRBV5-1 - TGCGCCAGCAGCTTGGTGCTCGGAGGGGAGACTGAAGCTTTCTTT CASSLVLGGETEAFF
TRBJ1-1 - TRBV6-5 TRBD1 TGTGCCAGCAGTCGCGAGACAGGGCCGAACACTGAAGCTTTCTTT CASSRETGPNTEAFF
TRBJ2-1 - TRBV18 - TGTGCCAGCTCACCAACTCGGCAGGGAACCTACAATGAGCAGTTCTTC CASSPTRQGTYNEQFF
TRBJ2-5 few TRBV4-1 - TGCGCCAGCAGCCAAGACGGGACTGAAGAGACCCAGTACTTC CASSQDGTEETQYF
TRBJ2-7 - TRBV5-1 TRBD1 TGCGCCAGCAGCTTGGCCTCCGGGACAGTGGGCCACGAGCAGTACTTC CASSLASGTVGHEQYF
TRBJ1-2 - TRBV11-2 - TGTGCCAGCAGCTTATCGTTAGGGGTAAAGAACTATGGCTACACCTTC CASSLSLGVKNYGYTF
TRBJ1-1 - TRBV6-5 - TGTGCCAGCAGTTACGAACCCGGGGATAAAGCTTTCTTT CASSYEPGDKAFF
TRBJ2-5 - TRBV7-2 TRBD2 TGTGCCAGCAGCGCAAGGCGCGTTTTAACTAGCGGGAAAGAGACCCAGTACTTC CASSARRVLTSGKETQYF
TRBJ1-1 - TRBV5-4 - TGTGCCAGCAGCTTCATGGGGCGTACTGAAGCTTTCTTT CASSFMGRTEAFF
TRBJ2-1 - TRBV30 TRBD2 TGTGCCTGGAGTGGACTAGCGGGGGGTGGCAATGAGCAGTTCTTC CAWSGLAGGGNEQFF
TRBJ2-7 - TRBV12-3/TRBV12-4 - TGTGCCAGCAGTTTAGGGCCATCCTACGAGCAGTACTTC CASSLGPSYEQYF
TRBJ2-1 - TRBV7-7 TRBD1 TGTGCCAGCAGCTCCCAGAGAACTCATACAGGGGCGCGGTACAATGAGCAGTTCTTC CASSSQRTHTGARYNEQFF
TRBJ2-3 - TRBV18 - TGTGCCAGCTCACCGTCGGTTGGAGGTCGGGGGGATACGCAGTATTTT CASSPSVGGRGDTQYF
TRBJ2-1 - TRBV27 - TGTGCCAGCAGATCCATGGGCAGTTACAATGAGCAGTTCTTC CASRSMGSYNEQFF
TRBJ2-3 once TRBV19 TRBD2 TGTGCCAGTAGTCCCCTAGCGGGAGTAAGGGGGAATACGCAGTATTTT CASSPLAGVRGNTQYF
TRBJ2-7 - TRBV5-1 - TGCGCCAGCAGCTTAAGGCGGGAAACCTACGAGCAGTACTTC CASSLRRETYEQYF